The 6 T cell receptor beta chains below all came from one sample that was sequenced in a study of T cells in Graves' hyperthyroidism and ophthalmopathy. TCR beta CDR3 region amplification was performed from RNA transcripts. The study used the HTBI primer set for a first-round RT-PCR of the TCR CDR3. MiXCR, applied by TCRdb to the multiplex PCR reads, yields one record per CDR3 protein. The sample lists some 570,000 distinct CDR3 sequences, approximately 17% occurring once. Material: blood. Receptors were obtained from a woman aged 18 to 35 with Graves' ophthalmopathy.

This clonotype was seen ten or more times. The chain recombines TRBV2 with TRBJ1-6; 7 nucleotides align to TRBD1. Per germline, CDR1 SNHLY and CDR2 FYNNEI. Germline trimming cut 10 bases from V and 17 bases from J; bases unmatched to any gene: 14. This CDR3 has 12 residues. The CDR3 nucleotides are TGTGCCACCACACAGGACAGGTGGGCTTTCCACTTT. It specifies CATTQDRWAFHF.

This clonotype was picked up many times. The CDR3 DNA is TGCGCCAGCAGCTTGGCCGCTAGCGGGAGTATCGGCACAGATACGCAGTATTTT. It encodes CASSLAASGSIGTDTQYF. This chain joins TRBV5-1 and TRBJ2-3; 10 nucleotides align to TRBD2. This CDR3 comprises 18 residues. CDR1 is SGHRS and CDR2 is YFSETQ in the germline V gene. V shed 0 bases, J shed 1 base, and the junction held 8 bases outside the gene matches.

This clonotype was seen repeatedly, ten times or more. V and J are TRBV20-1 and TRBJ1-4, with TRBD1 matching 10 bases. Germline V gene lookup returns CDR1 DFQATT and CDR2 SNEGSKA (reference sequence). J was trimmed by 0 bases and V by 6 bases; bases with no gene match: 13. The CDR3 extends over 18 amino acids. Here the CDR3 DNA reads TGCAGTGCCCCCTCGGACAGGGGGGTAGGGTCAACTAATGAAAAACTGTTTTTT. Protein: CSAPSDRGVGSTNEKLFF.

V usage is TRBV5-1 and J usage is TRBJ1-5; 8 bases are a match to TRBD1. The CDR3 totals 17 residues. V was clipped by 4 bases and J by 0 bases; unmatched bases: 9. Germline CDR1 SGHRS, CDR2 YFSETQ. The CDR3 loop reads CASSPSSGGDSNQPQHF. CDR3 in DNA: TGCGCCAGCAGCCCCAGTTCAGGGGGCGATAGCAATCAGCCCCAGCATTTT.

There are a few counts of this clonotype. The chain carries TRBV4-1 and TRBJ1-5; the D is unclear. Trimming took 4 bases from V and 2 from J, leaving 12 bases between them. Germline assignment: CDR1 MGHRA and CDR2 YSYEKL. The CDR3 contains 15 residues. This chain's CDR3 is CASSLEGIGNQPQHF. The CDR3, as DNA: TGCGCCAGCAGCCTAGAAGGGATTGGCAATCAGCCCCAGCATTTT.

Ten or more counts support this clonotype. The chain employs TRBV11-1 and TRBJ1-5; the match to TRBD1 covers 7 bases. Germline values: CDR1 SGHAT, CDR2 FQDESV (reference sequence). The CDR3 spans 13 residues. The V segment lost 5 bases and the J segment 4 bases; nucleotides outside the gene matches: 2. Here the CDR3 DNA reads TGTGCCAGCAGCCCGACAGGGAATCAGCCCCAGCATTTT. Its protein is CASSPTGNQPQHF. Supplemented by reference TRBV11-1 and TRBJ1-5, the full variable domain reads EAEVAQSPRYKITEKSQAVAFWCDPISGHATLYWYRQILGQGPELLVQFQDESVVDDSQLPKDRFSAERLKGVDSTLKIQPAELGDSAMYLCASSPTGNQPQHFGDGTRLSIL.